A single TCR beta chain is shown here with its context. The antigen is not known. The sample comes from a study of T cell repertoires in cytomegalovirus infection. Study details: Used in the study were CMV epitopes, some recently identified and HLA-C-restricted, others well-studied and HLA-B-restricted. Evidence of both CMV infection and a matching HLA type came from public TCR beta signatures.

TCRdb re-called the reads with MiXCR, one entry per CDR3 protein. Among 700,000 to 950,000 distinct CDR3 sequences listed, 30% to 35% were seen once. This CDR3 spans 15 amino acids. J was trimmed by 0 bases and V by 5 bases; bases with no gene match: 3. In germline, CDR1 is MGHRA, CDR2 YSYEKL. This sequence originates from a human donor in good health (CMV status not recorded). Some clones in this sample may be carry-over from other donors' samples. The sample here was cultured CD8+ T cells from PBMCs, taken from culture after CMV antigen stimulation. The chain links TRBV4-1 to TRBJ2-3, with 9 bases matching TRBD1. This CDR3 is CASSSQGASTDTQYF. The CDR3 coding sequence is TGCGCCAGCAGCTCACAGGGGGCTAGCACAGATACGCAGTATTTT.